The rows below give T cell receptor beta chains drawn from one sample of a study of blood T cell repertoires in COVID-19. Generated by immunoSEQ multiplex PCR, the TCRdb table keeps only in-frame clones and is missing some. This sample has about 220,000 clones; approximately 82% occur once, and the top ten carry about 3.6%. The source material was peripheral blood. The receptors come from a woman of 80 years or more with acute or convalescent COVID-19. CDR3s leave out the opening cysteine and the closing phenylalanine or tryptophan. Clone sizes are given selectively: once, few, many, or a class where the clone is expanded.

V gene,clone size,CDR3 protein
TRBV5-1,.,ASSQNPGLANNEQF
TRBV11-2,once,ASSLDSGQLYGYT
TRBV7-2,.,ASSLGAGGLNTEAF
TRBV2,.,ASRARTSGTDTQY
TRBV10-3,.,ATTGRESTDTQY
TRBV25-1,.,ASSEYGGKDGYT
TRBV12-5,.,ASGLGGEGGEKLF
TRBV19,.,ASSIAEMRFLSGNQPQH
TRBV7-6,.,ASSPGQGGSNQPQH
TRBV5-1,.,ASSLFFATNEKLF
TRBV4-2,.,ASSQVGTPNTGELF
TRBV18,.,ASSPPRGPGGTNTEAF